This TCR beta chain was captured by sequencing in a study of shared clonotypes between healthy human individuals. Overall study: The cohort comprised a couple of women and a few men. Their ages spanned 18 to 49 years.

Sorted-subset replicate PCRs used 200 ng DNA, some 33,000 T cell genomes. Libraries were prepared by immunoSEQ multiplex PCR; TCRdb keeps only in-frame clonotypes and omits some of them. The data contain hundreds of thousands of clones, roughly 95% of them seen just once; the ten biggest clones take up approximately 0.11%. J was trimmed by 4 bases and V by 5 bases; bases with no gene match: 10. CDR3 length: 16 residues. Germline-derived CDR1 and CDR2 are MDHEN and SYDVKM. CD45RO-negative cells were positively selected for CCR7, leaving out terminally differentiated effector memory CD45RA+ cells. Donors included only healthy HIV-negative adults lacking recent acute infections or vaccinations.

The sequence came from a woman in her twenties or thirties in good health. Input material: naive CD8+ T cells sorted from blood. The rearrangement joins TRBV28 to TRBJ1-3, with TRBD1 matching 8 bases. CDR3 sequence reads: CASSPWTGTFGNTIYF. CDR3 DNA: TGTGCCAGCAGTCCCTGGACAGGGACGTTCGGAAACACCATATATTTT.